This T cell receptor (beta chain) was documented in a study of T cells expressing NK-cell markers. Study background: With respect to HCMV, seven of the eight sequenced donors were seropositive, and one was seronegative.

Each CDR3 protein gets one entry in TCRdb, which reprocessed the 5' RACE reads and gives no DNA. The table lists roughly 390,000 distinct CDR3 sequences, with over 4% in the top ten. The source of this sequence is a man aged 18-69 years in good health. What was sequenced was blood T cells: a sorted CD56 or NKG2C T cell subset, CD4+ or CD8+ T cells, or bulk PBMC T cells (not recorded which).

The chain's CDR3 is CASSLVAVKRWTGELFF. This chain joins TRBV7-3 and TRBJ2-2; the TCRdb D gene call, TRBD2, has no DNA to confirm it. The CDR3 has 17 residues. Germline V gives CDR1 SGHTA, CDR2 FQGTGA.